Presented here are 22 T cell receptor beta chains from one specimen sequenced in a study of blood T cell repertoires in COVID-19. The protocol was immunoSEQ multiplex PCR, while the TCRdb copy is restricted to in-frame clones and leaves out a portion. The sample has some 260,000 clones, approximately 86% seen once; the top ten hold around 0.7%. The sample consisted of peripheral blood. These receptor sequences come from a human donor in a cohort sampled during active COVID-19.

The rearrangement uses TRBV6-5 and TRBJ2-7; TRBD2 matches 7 bases. The CDR3 length is 14 residues. Looked up from germline, CDR1 is MNHEY and CDR2 is SVGAGI. V dropped 1 base and J dropped 2; count of bases not matched to a gene: 2. The CDR3 sequence is CASSYLGGAYEQYF. CDR3 DNA: TGTGCCAGCAGTTACTTGGGGGGGGCCTACGAGCAGTACTTC.

This clone was observed a single time. The chain employs TRBV6-6 and TRBJ1-2; D is unresolved. From germline, CDR1 is MNHNY and CDR2 SVGAGI (reference sequence). This CDR3 region has 12 residues. Trimming shortened V by 5 bases and J by 6 bases, and 10 bases separated the two germline ends. The CDR3 region has the DNA TGTGCCAGCAGTCCACTGAGAGATGGCTACACCTTC. Amino acids: CASSPLRDGYTF.

The J gene is TRBJ1-2, the V gene TRBV5-6, with a weak D call TRBD1 (6 bases). The ends were cut back, 0 bases at V and 4 bases at J, with 19 bases in the middle. Germline CDR1 is SGHDT and CDR2 is YYEEEE. This CDR3 region has 17 residues. DNA for the CDR3: TGTGCCAGCAGCTTGGAAGGGGGGGCAGGTGCTGGCTATGGCTACACCTTC. It translates to CASSLEGGAGAGYGYTF.

A word on this clone: Other DNA sequences in this sample translate to the same CDR3. The chain carries TRBV7-2 and TRBJ1-4, with 10 bases fitting TRBD1. Per the germline V gene, CDR1 is SGHTA and CDR2 is FQGNSA. J gave up 5 bases and V 3 bases, and 3 bases lay outside the gene matches. The CDR3 totals 15 residues. CDR3 protein: CASSFDRGPNEKLFF. The CDR3 DNA sequence: TGTGCCAGCAGCTTTGACAGGGGGCCAAATGAAAAACTGTTTTTT.

Details on this clone: Other nucleotide sequences in the sample specify the same CDR3. This chain links TRBV3-1 (or the pseudogene TRBV3-2) with TRBJ2-7; D unclear. Germline V gives CDR1 LGHDT, CDR2 YNNKEL (reference sequence). The V end lost 4 bases, the J end lost 4 bases, and 5 bases lay between the germline ends. This CDR3 has 11 residues. For the CDR3, the DNA is TGTGCCAGCAGCCTCCTTTACGAGCAGTACTTC. It yields the protein CASSLLYEQYF.

V and J are TRBV6-4 and TRBJ2-3, with TRBD2 identical over 12 bases. The CDR3 consists of 15 residues. The V and J ends lost 9 bases and 0 bases, in that order; junction bases with no gene match: 4. Per the germline V gene, CDR1 is MRHNA and CDR2 is SNTAGT. CDR3 sequence (DNA): TGTGCCAGTTCGGGACTAGCGGGCAGCACAGATACGCAGTATTTT. Its protein product is CASSGLAGSTDTQYF.

The V gene is TRBV9, the J gene TRBJ1-5; a possible D gene is TRBD1 (5 bases). There are 15 residues in the CDR3. Germline lookup yields CDR1 SGDLS and CDR2 YYNGEE. V was clipped by 1 base and J by 0 bases, with 8 bases between them. Here the CDR3 DNA reads TGTGCCAGCAGCGTAACAGGAGATAGCAATCAGCCCCAGCATTTT. Protein product: CASSVTGDSNQPQHF. The whole variable domain, filled in from reference TRBV9 and TRBJ1-5, reads DSGVTQTPKHLITATGQRVTLRCSPRSGDLSVYWYQQSLDQGLQFLIQYYNGEERAKGNILERFSAQQFPDLHSELNLSSLELGDSALYFCASSVTGDSNQPQHFGDGTRLSIL.

V usage is TRBV6-2 or TRBV6-3 and J usage is TRBJ2-7; D gene unclear. V was cut by 5 bases and J by 9 bases, with 14 bases left in between. The CDR3 length is 12 residues. Germline loops: CDR1 MNHEY, CDR2 SVGEGT. CDR3 bases: TGTGCCAGCAGTAATCTCCCATCGGGGCAGTACTTC. Translating it yields CASSNLPSGQYF.

V usage is TRBV4-3 and J usage is TRBJ2-5, with 14 positions matching TRBD2. J lost 5 bases, V lost 2 bases, and 4 bases had no gene match. This CDR3 region has 16 residues. Germline assignment: CDR1 LGHNA and CDR2 YSLEER. CDR3 amino acids: CASSQLTSGRAETQYF. DNA for the CDR3: TGCGCCAGCAGCCAACTGACTAGCGGGAGGGCGGAGACCCAGTACTTC.

DNA of the CDR3: TGTGCCAGCAGCGTGACAGGGGCAGATACGCAGTATTTT. Its translation is CASSVTGADTQYF. The chain recombines TRBV9 with TRBJ2-3; 8 bases are a match to TRBD1. The CDR3 has 13 amino acids. Germline-derived CDR1 and CDR2 are SGDLS and YYNGEE. V trimming: 2 bases; J trimming: 4 bases; junction bases outside the gene matches: 0. The variable domain in full, completed from reference TRBV9 and TRBJ2-3, reads DSGVTQTPKHLITATGQRVTLRCSPRSGDLSVYWYQQSLDQGLQFLIQYYNGEERAKGNILERFSAQQFPDLHSELNLSSLELGDSALYFCASSVTGADTQYFGPGTRLTVL.

The V gene is TRBV3-1 (or the pseudogene TRBV3-2), the J gene TRBJ2-3; 7 nucleotides line up with TRBD2. Germline V gene sequence: CDR1 LGHDT, CDR2 YNNKEL (reference sequence). J gave up 0 bases and V 4 bases, and 4 bases lay outside the gene matches. This CDR3 comprises 15 residues. The CDR3 coding sequence is TGTGCCAGCAGCCCCAGCGGGACCAGCACAGATACGCAGTATTTT. Its protein is CASSPSGTSTDTQYF.

The chain is built from TRBV30 and TRBJ1-1; TRBD1 might be the D (5 bases). The CDR3 extends over 13 amino acids. V was clipped by 0 bases and J by 11 bases, with 16 bases between them. CDR1 GTSNPN and CDR2 SVGIG come from the germline V gene (reference sequence). The CDR3 is CAWSVRQTGSAFF. The CDR3 nucleotides are TGTGCCTGGAGTGTCCGGCAAACAGGTTCGGCTTTCTTT.

This chain uses TRBV19 with TRBJ2-6; 8 positions match TRBD1. V lost 9 bases to trimming and J lost 0 bases; unmatched junction nucleotides: 7. The CDR3 runs to 16 residues. Germline V gene data show CDR1 as LNHDA and CDR2 as SQIVND (reference sequence). CDR3 sequence: CASDRGIISGANVLTF. CDR3 DNA sequence: TGTGCCAGCGACAGGGGAATAATCTCTGGGGCCAACGTCCTGACTTTC.

V is TRBV19 and J is TRBJ2-7; 13 bases align to TRBD2. The CDR3 has 18 residues. Per germline, CDR1 LNHDA and CDR2 SQIVND (reference sequence). V shed 4 bases and J 4 bases; nucleotides not matched to a gene: 13. The CDR3 DNA sequence: TGTGCCAGTAGTACCGTGGACAGCCTACTAGCGGGGGGGTACGAGCAGTACTTC. This translates into CASSTVDSLLAGGYEQYF.

This chain connects TRBV25-1 to TRBJ2-1; 9 nucleotides align to TRBD1. This CDR3 is built from 18 residues. Germline V lookup: CDR1 MGHDK, CDR2 SYGVNS. The V segment lost 0 bases and the J segment 5 bases; nucleotides outside the gene matches: 11. The CDR3 reads CASSEYNFWDRDNNEQFF. DNA of the CDR3: TGTGCCAGCAGTGAATATAATTTTTGGGACAGGGATAACAATGAGCAGTTCTTC.

The chain carries TRBV4-3 and TRBJ2-1; TRBD2 aligns across 8 bases. The CDR3 length is 16 residues. With 0 bases clipped from V and 4 bases from J, the junction kept 5 bases outside the gene matches. Germline V gene data show CDR1 as LGHNA and CDR2 as YSLEER. The CDR3 sequence is CASSQEGRGVYNEQFF. As DNA, the CDR3 is TGCGCCAGCAGCCAAGAGGGGCGGGGGGTGTACAATGAGCAGTTCTTC.

The rearrangement uses TRBV5-4 and TRBJ1-5, with D maybe TRBD1 (6 bases). The germline V gene encodes CDR1 SGHNT and CDR2 YYREEE (reference sequence). CDR3 length: 13 residues. Trimming removed 0 bases from V and 9 bases from J, with 10 bases in between. The CDR3 loop reads CASSLGGGGPQHF. In DNA, the CDR3 is TGTGCCAGCAGCTTGGGGGGGGGCGGGCCCCAGCATTTT. The full variable domain, completed using reference TRBV5-4 and TRBJ1-5, is ETGVTQSPTHLIKTRGQQVTLRCSSQSGHNTVSWYQQALGQGPQFIFQYYREEENGRGNFPPRFSGLQFPNYSSELNVNALELDDSALYLCASSLGGGGPQHFGDGTRLSIL.

The chain links TRBV5-1 to TRBJ2-7, with TRBD2 matching 8 bases. The CDR3 is 15 residues long. CDR1 and CDR2 (germline): SGHRS, YFSETQ. With V trimmed by 0 bases and J by 4 bases, 6 bases remained unmatched. The DNA for the CDR3 is TGCGCCAGCAGCTTGGCGCCTAGCGGGCCTTACGAGCAGTACTTC. This translates into CASSLAPSGPYEQYF.

The genes are TRBV10-3 and TRBJ2-3; tentatively, D is TRBD2 (6 bases). Per germline, CDR1 ENHRY and CDR2 SYGVKD. This CDR3 has 19 amino acids. V lost 2 bases and J 7 bases, leaving 28 bases between the germline ends. The CDR3 reads CAISEGGGGRTAAANTQYF. The CDR3 bases are TGTGCCATCAGTGAGGGTGGTGGGGGGAGGACTGCAGCCGCCAATACGCAGTATTTT.

The chain recombines TRBV6-5 with TRBJ1-1; weak D call: TRBD1 (5 bases). The CDR3 spans 14 residues. Germline CDR1 and CDR2: MNHEY and SVGAGI. V was pared by 7 bases and J by 5 bases, with 17 bases between. CDR3 DNA: TGTGCCAGCACCCCCCGGGGGGATGGTACTGAAGCTTTCTTT. This gives the protein CASTPRGDGTEAFF.

This chain links TRBV18 with TRBJ1-1, with 10 positions matching TRBD1. V lost 5 bases and J lost 5; bases outside the gene matches: 5. The germline V gene encodes CDR1 KGHSH and CDR2 LQKENI. This CDR3 has 14 residues. CDR3 DNA sequence: TGTGCCAGCTCAATTGACAGGGGGCGGACTGAAGCTTTCTTT. Protein sequence: CASSIDRGRTEAFF.

The chain employs TRBV9 and TRBJ1-1, with 9 bases fitting TRBD1. The J segment lost 1 base and the V segment lost 2 bases, leaving 6 bases of the junction unmatched. CDR3 size: 16 residues. CDR1 and CDR2 from the germline V gene are SGDLS and YYNGEE. The DNA for the CDR3 is TGTGCCAGCAGCGTTTCCGGGACAGGGTGGAACACTGAAGCTTTCTTT. It specifies CASSVSGTGWNTEAFF. Filled out from reference TRBV9 and TRBJ1-1, the complete variable domain reads DSGVTQTPKHLITATGQRVTLRCSPRSGDLSVYWYQQSLDQGLQFLIQYYNGEERAKGNILERFSAQQFPDLHSELNLSSLELGDSALYFCASSVSGTGWNTEAFFGQGTRLTVV.